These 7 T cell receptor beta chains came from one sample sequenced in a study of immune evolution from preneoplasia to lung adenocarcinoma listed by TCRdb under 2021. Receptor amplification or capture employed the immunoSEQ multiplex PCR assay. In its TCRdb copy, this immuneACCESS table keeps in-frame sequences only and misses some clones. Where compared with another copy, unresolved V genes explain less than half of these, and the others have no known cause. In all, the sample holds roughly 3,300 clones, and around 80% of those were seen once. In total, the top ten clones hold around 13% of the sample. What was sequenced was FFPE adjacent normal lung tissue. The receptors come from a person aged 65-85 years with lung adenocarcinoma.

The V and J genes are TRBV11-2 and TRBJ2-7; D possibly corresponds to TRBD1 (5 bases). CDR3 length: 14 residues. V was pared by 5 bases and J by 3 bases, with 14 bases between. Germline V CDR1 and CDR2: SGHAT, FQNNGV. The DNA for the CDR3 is TGTGCCAGCAGCCAGAAAAGGGGTATCTACGAGCAGTACTTC. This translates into CASSQKRGIYEQYF.

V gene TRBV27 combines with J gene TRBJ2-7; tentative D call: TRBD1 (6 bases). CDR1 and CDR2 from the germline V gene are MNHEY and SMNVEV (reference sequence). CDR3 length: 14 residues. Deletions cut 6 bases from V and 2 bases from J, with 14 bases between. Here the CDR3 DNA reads TGTGCCAGCAGGAACACAGGGAATCCCTACGAGCAGTACTTC. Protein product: CASRNTGNPYEQYF.

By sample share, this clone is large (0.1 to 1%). The CDR3 spells CASSLQSTGGNEQFF. The CDR3 DNA is TGTGCCAGCAGCTTACAATCGACAGGGGGCAATGAGCAGTTCTTC. The J gene is TRBJ2-1, the V gene TRBV7-2; 9 positions agree with TRBD1. With V trimmed by 2 bases and J by 6 bases, 5 bases remained unmatched. The CDR3 is made up of 15 amino acids. Per germline, CDR1 SGHTA and CDR2 FQGNSA.

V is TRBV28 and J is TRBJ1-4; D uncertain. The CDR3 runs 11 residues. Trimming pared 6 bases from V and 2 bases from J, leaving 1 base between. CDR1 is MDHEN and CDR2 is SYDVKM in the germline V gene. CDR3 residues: CASSTNEKLFF. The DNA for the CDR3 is TGTGCCAGCAGCACTAATGAAAAACTGTTTTTT. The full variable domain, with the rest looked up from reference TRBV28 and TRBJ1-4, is DVKVTQSSRYLVKRTGEKVFLECVQDMDHENMFWYRQDPGLGLRLIYFSYDVKMKEKGDIPEGYSVSREKKERFSLILESASTNQTSMYLCASSTNEKLFFGSGTQLSVL.

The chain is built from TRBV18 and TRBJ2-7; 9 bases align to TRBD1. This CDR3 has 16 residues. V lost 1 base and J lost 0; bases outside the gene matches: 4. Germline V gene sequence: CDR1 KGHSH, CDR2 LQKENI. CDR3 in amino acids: CASSPHQDRGSYEQYF. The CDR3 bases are TGTGCCAGCTCACCACACCAGGACAGGGGCTCCTACGAGCAGTACTTC.

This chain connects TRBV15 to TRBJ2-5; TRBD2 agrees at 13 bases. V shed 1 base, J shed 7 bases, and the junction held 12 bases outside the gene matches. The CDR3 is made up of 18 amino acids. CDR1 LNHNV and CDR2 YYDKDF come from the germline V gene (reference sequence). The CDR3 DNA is TGTGCCACCAGCAGAGGGTGGACTAGCGGGGGATCCCTTCGGACCCAGTACTTC. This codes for CATSRGWTSGGSLRTQYF.

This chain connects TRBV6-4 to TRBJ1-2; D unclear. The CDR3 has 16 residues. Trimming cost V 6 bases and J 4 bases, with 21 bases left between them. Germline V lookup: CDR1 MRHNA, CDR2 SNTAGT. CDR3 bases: TGTGCCAGCAGCGATACGCCTCAGGCGAACTTCTATGGCTACACCTTC. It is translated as CASSDTPQANFYGYTF.